A selection of T cell receptor beta chains follows, all from one sample in a study of blood T cell repertoires in COVID-19. Produced via immunoSEQ multiplex PCR; TCRdb's table is partial and in-frame only. This sample has 43,000 or so clones, with 82% found just once. The specimen was peripheral blood. The receptors here all came from a woman in her sixties or seventies with acute or convalescent COVID-19. Each CDR3 is given without its conserved first and last residue. The order of the fields is clone size, V gene, CDR3 protein. Size tells how often a clone was seen (once, few, many) or the class of an expanded clone, and some rows leave it out.

NA | TRBV9 | ASSGTISTQY
NA | TRBV4-1 | ASSQVSGGDFGETQY
once | TRBV7-3 | ASARTGNTWELF
NA | TRBV7-9 | ASSLVSGEAF
NA | TRBV11-2 | ASSSTTGTFYNEQF
NA | TRBV5-1 | ASSLGQVNYGYT
NA | TRBV6-5 | ASSIPRQPQH
NA | TRBV6-1 | ASSLRDSGANVLT
NA | TRBV27 | ASSLRQGRSEQY
NA | TRBV6-5 | ASSWDRVTGELF
NA | TRBV21-1 | ASSQHRDSSLNTEAF
once | TRBV6-5 | ASRITGTASGYT
NA | TRBV6-5 | ASKGTGGQQPQH
NA | TRBV10-3 | ATEDRTNANTGELF
NA | TRBV5-6 | ASRGQGAGRAEAF
NA | TRBV11-2 | ASSLRPPSGGASGELF
NA | TRBV4-2 | ASSQVGQEAEAF
NA | TRBV24-1 | ATSGGTRSGNEQF
once | TRBV5-5 | ASSTGTEANYGYT
once | TRBV12-3/TRBV12-4 | ASSKGNSYEQY
NA | TRBV27 | ASSSRGQGRGRSYEQY
NA | TRBV20-1 | SASDSNTEAF
once | TRBV7-3 | ASSPGQGIETQY
few | TRBV18 | ASSTLNPGQGAGSPLH
NA | TRBV25-1 | ASRGQGGGYT
NA | TRBV7-2 | ASRSSRDRSGYT
NA | TRBV7-8 | ASRQAANQPQH